The 27 T cell receptor beta chains given below trace back to one sample, sequenced in a study of response to subunit inactivated influenza vaccine. TCRdb re-analysed the RT-PCR reads in MiXCR, keeping a single row per CDR3 protein. In the table there are about 480,000 distinct CDR3 sequences, over 10% of which are singletons. Source: PBMCs from blood, taken 40 to 50 days after vaccination. The receptors originated from a man between 45 and 60 years old who received an inactivated influenza vaccine.

This clonotype was recorded a few times. The gene calls are TRBV11-1 and TRBJ2-7, with D perhaps matching TRBD1 (5 bases). With 1 base removed from V and 2 bases from J, the gap between germline ends came to 9 bases. CDR3 length: 14 residues. The germline V gene encodes CDR1 SGHAT and CDR2 FQDESV (reference sequence). The CDR3 nucleotides are TGTGCCAGCAGCTTAGGGACAACAACCTACGAGCAGTACTTC. This encodes CASSLGTTTYEQYF.

The rearrangement uses TRBV4-2 and TRBJ1-5; TRBD1 aligns across 11 bases. Germline-derived CDR1 and CDR2 are LGHNA and YNFKEQ. This CDR3 contains 15 residues. After removal of 3 bases from V and 4 bases from J, the junction contained 2 bases not matched to a gene. For the CDR3, the DNA is TGTGCCAGCAGCCACGGACAGGGGGCAAATCAGCCCCAGCATTTT. Protein: CASSHGQGANQPQHF.

V usage is TRBV14 and J usage is TRBJ2-1, with 10 bases identical to TRBD2. Unmatched junction bases numbered 6, after V lost 0 bases and J lost 4 bases. CDR3 length: 17 residues. CDR1 is SGHDN, CDR2 FVKESK, per germline. The CDR3, as DNA: TGTGCCAGCAGCCAAGACATTGGGACTAGCGTTTACAATGAGCAGTTCTTC. Its translation: CASSQDIGTSVYNEQFF.

The V gene is TRBV6-6, the J gene TRBJ1-5, with D hard to call. The V gene's germline CDR1 is MNHNY and CDR2 SVGAGI (reference sequence). The CDR3 length is 12 residues. V dropped 2 bases and J dropped 5 bases, with 4 bases sitting between them. In DNA form, the CDR3 reads TGTGCCAGCAGTTACAGGGATCAGCCCCAGCATTTT. Residues: CASSYRDQPQHF.

In this sample, this clonotype turned up once. The junction departs from the called germline gene at one end, perhaps through a read error. This sequence joins TRBV5-1 and TRBJ2-3; 8 bases agree with TRBD2. The germline gives CDR1 SGHRS, CDR2 YFSETQ. The CDR3 sequence is 14 residues long. This CDR3 is CASSLGTSTDMQYF. CDR3 bases: TGCGCCAGCAGCTTGGGGACTAGCACAGATATGCAGTATTTT.

This clonotype appeared many times. The V gene is TRBV20-1, the J gene TRBJ2-1, with 7 bases aligning to TRBD1. CDR3 length: 15 residues. V lost 5 bases and J lost 4; bases outside the gene matches: 11. The germline CDR1 and CDR2 sequences are DFQATT and SNEGSKA (reference sequence). CDR3 loop: CSADPPPGQYNEQFF. The CDR3 DNA sequence: TGCAGTGCTGACCCACCCCCGGGACAGTACAATGAGCAGTTCTTC.

This clonotype was seen a handful of times. The gene calls are TRBV10-3 and TRBJ2-1; D possibly corresponds to TRBD1 (5 bases). Germline V gene data show CDR1 as ENHRY and CDR2 as SYGVKD. Trimming pared 11 bases from V and 8 bases from J, leaving 19 bases between. The CDR3 is 13 residues long. Here the CDR3 reads CASSGSAIDEQFF. CDR3 bases: TGTGCCTCCTCAGGGTCAGCGATAGATGAGCAGTTCTTC.

V gene TRBV7-9 combines with J gene TRBJ2-2; D is undetermined. Deletions cut 1 base from V and 10 bases from J, with 13 bases between. Germline lookup yields CDR1 SEHNR and CDR2 FQNEAQ (reference sequence). The CDR3 sequence is 14 residues long. The CDR3 reads CASSLGSGRMELFF. The CDR3 coding sequence is TGTGCCAGCAGCTTAGGGTCTGGTCGAATGGAGCTGTTTTTT.

The chain is built from TRBV20-1 and TRBJ1-2; D gene uncertain. CDR3 length equals 13 residues. Per germline, CDR1 DFQATT and CDR2 SNEGSKA (reference sequence). Trimming left V 3 bases short and J 6 bases short, with 14 bases between. The CDR3: CSARTVEADGYTF. The CDR3 DNA reads as TGCAGTGCTAGGACGGTGGAGGCGGATGGCTACACCTTC.

This clonotype was seen a handful of times. CDR3 region: CSARQGMNTEAFF. CDR3 DNA: TGCAGTGCTAGACAGGGGATGAACACTGAAGCTTTCTTT. V is TRBV20-1 and J is TRBJ1-1; D perhaps matches TRBD1 (6 bases). Trimming removed 2 bases at V and 0 bases at J, with 7 bases between. CDR1 is DFQATT and CDR2 is SNEGSKA in the germline V gene (reference sequence). There are 13 residues in the CDR3.

In its sample, this clonotype was seen many times. The gene calls are TRBV12-3 or TRBV12-4 and TRBJ1-1; D unclear. The CDR3 contains 14 residues. Trimming removed 2 bases from V and 4 bases from J, with 11 bases in between. The CDR3 protein is CASSLSSGSTEAFF. The CDR3 DNA reads TGTGCCAGCAGTTTATCGTCGGGGTCCACTGAAGCTTTCTTT.

This clonotype was picked up many times. This CDR3 is CASSFAGGESYEQYF. CDR3 sequence (DNA): TGTGCCAGCAGCTTCGCTGGCGGGGAGTCCTACGAGCAGTACTTC. The chain has TRBV7-2 and TRBJ2-7; D is perhaps TRBD2 (6 bases). V lost 3 bases and J 1 base, leaving 13 bases between the germline ends. From germline, CDR1 is SGHTA and CDR2 FQGNSA. This CDR3 contains 15 residues. Full variable domain (missing parts from reference TRBV7-2 and TRBJ2-7): GAGVSQSPSNKVTEKGKDVELRCDPISGHTALYWYRQSLGQGLEFLIYFQGNSAPDKSGLPSDRFSAERTGGSVSTLTIQRTQQEDSAVYLCASSFAGGESYEQYFGPGTRLTVT.

Only a few counts were recorded for this clonotype. V and J are TRBV6-5 and TRBJ1-4; D ambiguous. The CDR3 is 13 residues long. V gave up 0 bases and J gave up 10 bases, with 9 bases separating them. Germline loops: CDR1 MNHEY, CDR2 SVGAGI. The DNA of the CDR3 is TGTGCCAGCAGTTACTCGACGGTCGGAAAACTGTTTTTT. The encoded protein is CASSYSTVGKLFF.

This clonotype appeared a few times. The V call is TRBV7-2, the J call TRBJ2-7; a possible D gene is TRBD2 (6 bases). This CDR3 contains 13 residues. Germline CDR1 reads SGHTA; CDR2 reads FQGNSA. V lost 4 bases to trimming and J lost 3 bases, with 10 bases between them. The CDR3 spells CASSSGVGYEQYF. CDR3 bases: TGTGCCAGCAGCTCGGGGGTGGGCTACGAGCAGTACTTC.

V and J are TRBV6-1 and TRBJ1-3; D not certain. The CDR3 is 13 residues long. V lost 8 bases, J lost 4 bases, and 12 bases lay in between. Per the germline V gene, CDR1 is MNHNS and CDR2 is SASEGT. The CDR3 bases are TGTGCCAGCGCGACCTCGGAAGGAAACACCATATATTTT. Protein sequence: CASATSEGNTIYF.

This clonotype was observed a handful of times. CDR3 DNA sequence: TGCAGTGCTATGGACGGAACTGTTGGCAATCAGCCCCAGCATTTT. Translated: CSAMDGTVGNQPQHF. The V and J genes are TRBV20-1 and TRBJ1-5, with D hard to call. CDR1 and CDR2 (germline): DFQATT, SNEGSKA (reference sequence). Trimming cost V 4 bases and J 2 bases, with 15 bases left between them. The CDR3 runs to 15 residues.

This chain links TRBV11-2 with TRBJ2-1, with 9 bases aligning to TRBD1. Trimming took 2 bases from V and 4 from J; bases not matched to a gene: 12. This CDR3 region has 18 residues. Germline assignment: CDR1 SGHAT and CDR2 FQNNGV. This chain's CDR3 is CASSLSGLGTGPYNEQFF. The CDR3 DNA follows: TGTGCCAGCAGCTTATCTGGACTCGGGACAGGGCCTTACAATGAGCAGTTCTTC.

A few counts support this clonotype. This rearrangement joins TRBV6-1 to TRBJ2-1; 10 bases are shared with TRBD2. CDR3 length: 15 amino acids. V lost 6 bases and J lost 4; bases outside the gene matches: 6. The germline V gene encodes CDR1 MNHNS and CDR2 SASEGT. CDR3 DNA sequence: TGTGCCAGCAGACTAGCGGGGTTGAGGTACAATGAGCAGTTCTTC. Its translation: CASRLAGLRYNEQFF.

The V call is TRBV7-2, the J call TRBJ2-5; TRBD1 is a possible D gene (5 bases). CDR3 length equals 14 residues. Germline V gene lookup returns CDR1 SGHTA and CDR2 FQGNSA. Trimming stripped 3 bases from V and 6 bases from J, with 14 bases between. CDR3: CASSFYDRPQTQYF. CDR3 coding DNA: TGTGCCAGCAGCTTCTATGACAGACCGCAGACCCAGTACTTC.

This chain uses TRBV6-1 with TRBJ2-7, with 10 bases aligning to TRBD1. Germline lookup yields CDR1 MNHNS and CDR2 SASEGT. This CDR3 has 14 amino acids. Unmatched junction bases numbered 9, after V lost 6 bases and J lost 7 bases. DNA of the CDR3: TGTGCCAGCAGACCGGGACAGGGGATGCGGGAGCAGTACTTC. This codes for CASRPGQGMREQYF.

This clonotype has only a few counts. J is TRBJ2-2 and V is TRBV11-2; possible D gene TRBD2, 6 bases. CDR3 length: 19 amino acids. Deletions cut 5 bases from V and 7 bases from J, with 29 bases between. The germline V gene has CDR1 SGHAT and CDR2 FQNNGV. CDR3 loop: CASSPSTSRLRDYHGELFF. The CDR3 DNA follows: TGTGCCAGCAGCCCCTCGACTAGTAGGCTGCGTGATTATCACGGGGAGCTGTTTTTT.

This clonotype was recorded at least ten times. The V and J genes are TRBV29-1 and TRBJ2-1; D may correspond to TRBD1 or TRBD2 (7 bases each). The V gene's germline CDR1 is SQVTM and CDR2 ANQGSEA. There are 16 residues in the CDR3. CDR3 sequence reads: CSFGGETGRAYNEQFF. CDR3 bases: TGCAGTTTTGGGGGGGAGACAGGGCGGGCATACAATGAGCAGTTCTTC.

The chain employs TRBV20-1 and TRBJ2-5, with 7 bases that match TRBD2. The CDR3 spans 14 residues. Germline V lookup: CDR1 DFQATT, CDR2 SNEGSKA (reference sequence). The J segment lost 1 base and the V segment lost 3 bases, leaving 5 bases of the junction unmatched. CDR3 region: CSARRAGPQETQYF. The CDR3 DNA reads TGCAGTGCTAGGCGAGCGGGGCCCCAAGAGACCCAGTACTTC.

The CDR3 is CASSLVRTATDTQYF. The DNA for the CDR3 is TGTGCCAGCAGCTTAGTGCGGACAGCCACAGATACGCAGTATTTT. V usage is TRBV7-8 and J usage is TRBJ2-3; TRBD1 might be the D (6 bases). The V end lost 1 base, the J end lost 2 bases, and 10 bases lay between the germline ends. The CDR3 contains 15 residues. Germline V gives CDR1 SGHVS, CDR2 FQNEAQ. The full variable domain, with the rest looked up from reference TRBV7-8 and TRBJ2-3, is GAGVSQSPRYKVAKRGQDVALRCDPISGHVSLFWYQQALGQGPEFLTYFQNEAQLDKSGLPSDRFFAERPEGSVSTLKIQRTQQEDSAVYLCASSLVRTATDTQYFGPGTRLTVL.

The chain links TRBV3-1 to TRBJ2-7; unclear D gene. CDR3 size: 15 residues. The V end was cut by 6 bases, the J end by 1 base, with 16 bases between. The V gene's germline CDR1 is LGHDT and CDR2 YNNKEL (reference sequence). CDR3 residues: CASRGTEDLSYEQYF. The CDR3 coding sequence is TGTGCCAGCAGGGGAACAGAGGATCTTTCCTACGAGCAGTACTTC.

CDR3 in DNA: TGTGCCAGCAGCCAATGGCGGGGAACCTACAATGAGCAGTTCTTC. Amino acids: CASSQWRGTYNEQFF. V and J are TRBV14 and TRBJ2-1, with D possibly matching TRBD2 (6 bases). The ends were cut back, 2 bases at V and 2 bases at J, with 10 bases in the middle. The CDR3 has 15 residues. Germline lookup yields CDR1 SGHDN and CDR2 FVKESK.

V and J are TRBV6-2 or TRBV6-3 and TRBJ1-2; 7 nucleotides align to TRBD1. V was pared by 7 bases and J by 8 bases, with 7 bases of the junction left unmatched. The germline CDR1 and CDR2 sequences are MNHEY and SVGEGT. CDR3 size: 12 residues. In nucleotides, the CDR3 is TGTGCCAGCACACGACAGGGAGGAGGCTACACCTTC. Translating gives CASTRQGGGYTF.